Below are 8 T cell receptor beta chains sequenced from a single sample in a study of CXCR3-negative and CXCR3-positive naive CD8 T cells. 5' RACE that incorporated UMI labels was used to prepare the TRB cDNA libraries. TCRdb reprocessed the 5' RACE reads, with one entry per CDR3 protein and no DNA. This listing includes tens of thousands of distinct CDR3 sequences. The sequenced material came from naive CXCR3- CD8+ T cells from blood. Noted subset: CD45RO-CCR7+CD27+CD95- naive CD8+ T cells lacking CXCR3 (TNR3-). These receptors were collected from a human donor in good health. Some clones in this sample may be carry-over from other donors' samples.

CDR3 region: CSARTGSVSYEQYF. The V gene is TRBV20-1, the J gene TRBJ2-7; absent DNA, TCRdb's TRBD1 call cannot be checked. CDR3 size: 14 residues. Germline V gene lookup returns CDR1 DFQATT and CDR2 SNEGSKA (reference sequence).

Here the CDR3 reads CASSYLDRGTEAFF. This chain uses TRBV12-3 or TRBV12-4 with TRBJ1-1; with no DNA, the TCRdb D assignment of TRBD1 cannot be verified. The CDR3 has 14 amino acids.

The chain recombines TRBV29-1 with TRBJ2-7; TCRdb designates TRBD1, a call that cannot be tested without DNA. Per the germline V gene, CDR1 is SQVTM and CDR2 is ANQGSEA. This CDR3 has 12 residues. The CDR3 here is CSVLGPNYEQYF.

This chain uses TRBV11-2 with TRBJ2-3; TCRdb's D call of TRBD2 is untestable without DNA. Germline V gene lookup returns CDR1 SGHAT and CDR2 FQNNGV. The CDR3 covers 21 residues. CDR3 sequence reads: CASSPPRGRGGHLVRSDTQYF. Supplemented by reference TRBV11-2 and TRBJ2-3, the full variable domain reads EAGVAQSPRYKIIEKRQSVAFWCNPISGHATLYWYQQILGQGPKLLIQFQNNGVVDDSQLPKDRFSAERLKGVDSTLKIQPAKLEDSAVYLCASSPPRGRGGHLVRSDTQYFGPGTRLTVL.

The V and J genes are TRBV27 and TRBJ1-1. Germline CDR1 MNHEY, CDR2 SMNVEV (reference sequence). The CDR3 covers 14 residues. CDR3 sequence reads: CASSLYAGNTEAFF.

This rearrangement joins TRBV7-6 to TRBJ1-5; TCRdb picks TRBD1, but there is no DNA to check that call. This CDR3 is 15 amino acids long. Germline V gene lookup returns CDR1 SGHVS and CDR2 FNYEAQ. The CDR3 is CASSADIDSNQPQHF.

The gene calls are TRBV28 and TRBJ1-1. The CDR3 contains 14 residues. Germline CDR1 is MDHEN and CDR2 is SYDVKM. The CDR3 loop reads CASSFPDLNTEAFF.

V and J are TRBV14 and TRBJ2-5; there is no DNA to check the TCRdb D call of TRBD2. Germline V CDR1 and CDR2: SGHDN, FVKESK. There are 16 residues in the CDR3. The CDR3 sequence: CASSLREEGLKETQYF.